This T cell receptor (beta chain) was profiled in a study of CD8+ T cells in alopecia areata. Treatment defined: oral pan-JAK inhibitor, 5-10 mg twice daily. CDR1 GTSNPN and CDR2 SVGIG come from the germline V gene (reference sequence). The CDR3 runs to 15 residues. V shed 1 base, J shed 7 bases, and the junction held 8 bases outside the gene matches. After isolation, RNA underwent reverse transcription to generate cDNA as the sequencing template. Using immunoSEQ multiplex PCR, the repertoire was profiled, and TCRdb retains in-frame clones only, with some absent. Of 180,000 or so clones in the sample, 50% to 65% are singletons; the top ten hold 10% to 11%.

This sequence originates from a human donor with alopecia areata. The material sequenced was CD8+ T cells sorted from blood, taken at week 24, from a patient treated with tofacitinib. V is TRBV30 and J is TRBJ2-1; 9 positions match TRBD2. As DNA, the CDR3 is TGTGCCTGGAGTGGAGCGGGGGGCGGGTGGAATGAGCAGTTCTTC. As protein: CAWSGAGGGWNEQFF.